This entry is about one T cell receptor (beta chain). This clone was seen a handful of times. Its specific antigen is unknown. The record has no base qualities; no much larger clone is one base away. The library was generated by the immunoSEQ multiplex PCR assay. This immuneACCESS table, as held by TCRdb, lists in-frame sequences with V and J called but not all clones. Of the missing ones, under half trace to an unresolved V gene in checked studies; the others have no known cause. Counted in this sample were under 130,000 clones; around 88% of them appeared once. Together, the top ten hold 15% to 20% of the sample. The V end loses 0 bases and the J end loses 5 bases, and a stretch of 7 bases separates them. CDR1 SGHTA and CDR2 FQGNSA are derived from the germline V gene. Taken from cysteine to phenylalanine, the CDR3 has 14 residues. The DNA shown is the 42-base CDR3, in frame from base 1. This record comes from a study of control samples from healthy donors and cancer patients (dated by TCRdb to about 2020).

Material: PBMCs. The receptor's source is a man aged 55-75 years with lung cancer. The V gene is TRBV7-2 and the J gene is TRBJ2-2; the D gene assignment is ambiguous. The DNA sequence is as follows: TGTGCCAGCAGCTTAGCGCAACGTACCGGGGAGCTGTTTTTT. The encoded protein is CASSLAQRTGELFF.